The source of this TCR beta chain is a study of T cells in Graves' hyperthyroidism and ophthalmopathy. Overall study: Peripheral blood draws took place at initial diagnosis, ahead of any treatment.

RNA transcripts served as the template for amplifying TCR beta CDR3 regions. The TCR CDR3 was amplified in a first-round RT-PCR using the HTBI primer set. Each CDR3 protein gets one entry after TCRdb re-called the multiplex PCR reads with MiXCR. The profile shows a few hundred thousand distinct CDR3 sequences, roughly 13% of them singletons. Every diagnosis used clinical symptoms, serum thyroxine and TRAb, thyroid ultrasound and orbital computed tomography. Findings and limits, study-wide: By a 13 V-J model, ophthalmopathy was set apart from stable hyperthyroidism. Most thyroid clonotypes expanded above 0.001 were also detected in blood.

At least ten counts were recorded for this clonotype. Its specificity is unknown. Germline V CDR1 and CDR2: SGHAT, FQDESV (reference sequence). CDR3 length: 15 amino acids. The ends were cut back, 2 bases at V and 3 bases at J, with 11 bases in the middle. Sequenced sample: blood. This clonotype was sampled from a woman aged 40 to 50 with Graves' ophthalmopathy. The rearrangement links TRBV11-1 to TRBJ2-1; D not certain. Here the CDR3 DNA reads TGTGCCAGCAGCTTAAGTATGCTATTCTACAATGAGCAGTTCTTC. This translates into CASSLSMLFYNEQFF.